This TCR beta chain was observed in a study of blood T cell repertoires in COVID-19 (TCRdb year 2020). With regard to the full study: Samples covering the acute and convalescent phases of COVID-19 were provided by collaborators in the United States, Italy and Spain. The prospective study material was composed of cDNA or gDNA derived from T cells, B-cell-depleted T cells, or PBMCs. Subjects who had been exposed to COVID-19, were actively infected with it, or had recovered from it provided the deeply sampled blood TCRbeta repertoires that made up the dataset. The repertoires were made available in a free public database intended to serve as a resource for research on the immune response to SARS-CoV-2. The samples were drawn from two sources: the first 160 participants of the ongoing ImmuneRACE study, and some 1,300 subjects contributed by 6 global collaborators. Sample metadata almost always included a de-identified subject ID, COVID-19 status, age in years and sex. Where available, HLA class I and class II types were taken from metadata supplied by the sample provider and were not determined by assay-based typing.

The germline V gene (reference sequence) supplies CDR1 GTSNPN and CDR2 SVGIG. The V and J ends are trimmed by 2 bases and 7 bases, leaving 18 bases between them. The CDR3 has 15 amino acids, counting the end cysteine and phenylalanine. Only CDR3 DNA remains: 45 bases, in frame from the first base. What the study reported, not specific to this receptor: How much clinical and demographic metadata was included differed by source and by participant, and the metadata was provided uncurated.

TCRbeta CDR3 regions were amplified from genomic DNA using the immunoSEQ Assay, a bias-controlled multiplex PCR. The original pipeline was this. The number of nucleated cells in each sample was estimated from the amplification of reference gene primers within the assay. To quantify the absolute abundance of each unique TCRbeta CDR3 rearrangement, sequence reads were collapsed and filtered. For each sample, productive Simpson clonality was calculated by taking the square root of Simpson's diversity index across productive rearrangements. Imported from immuneACCESS, the table was reduced by TCRdb to in-frame sequences with V and J called. These copies leave out some clones; in studies compared against another copy, an unresolved V gene accounts for under half, and the cause of the remainder is not known. V and J calls plus clone size are reproduced from that table; the DNA served to infer D and trimming. For this sample there are fewer than 250,000 clones; more than 75% appear just once. The ten largest make up roughly 1.9% of the sample.

This clone turned up a few times. Its antigen has not been determined. Base qualities were left out, and no much larger clone turns up one base away. Participants in the prospective study were aged 18 to 89 years, lived in some 24 United States geographic areas, and enrolled through a virtual design. In the prospective study, participants were assigned to cohorts based on the clinical history participants reported in a screening survey and a study questionnaire. For ImmuneRACE Cohort 3, a participant was defined as recovered based on two consecutive negative NP/OP PCR tests, clearance by a healthcare professional, or resolution of symptoms. Mobile phlebotomists in the prospective study collected whole blood, serum and a nasopharyngeal or oropharyngeal swab from every participant. Additional blood draws and questionnaires over a 2-month period could optionally be provided by prospective study participants. Before DNA extraction, blood samples from the prospective study were shipped at room temperature or frozen.

The sequence was collected from a woman aged 45-65 years who had recovered from COVID-19. The sequence links TRBV30 to TRBJ1-5; a confident D gene designation cannot be given. The sample comprised PBMCs or T cells enriched from blood (not recorded which). The nucleotides are TGTGCCTGGAGTCCCACCCCCGTCGTGCGCCAGCCCCAGCATTTT. This encodes CAWSPTPVVRQPQHF.